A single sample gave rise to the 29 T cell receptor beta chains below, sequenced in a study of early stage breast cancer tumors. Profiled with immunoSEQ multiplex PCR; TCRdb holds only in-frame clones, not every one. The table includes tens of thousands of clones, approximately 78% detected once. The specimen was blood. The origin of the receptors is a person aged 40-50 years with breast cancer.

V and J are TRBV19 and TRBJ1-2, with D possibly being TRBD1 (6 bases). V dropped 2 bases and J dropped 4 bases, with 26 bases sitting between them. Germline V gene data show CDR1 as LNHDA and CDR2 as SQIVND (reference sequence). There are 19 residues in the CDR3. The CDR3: CASSIFTPARQDSSYGYTF. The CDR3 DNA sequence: TGTGCCAGTAGTATATTCACCCCCGCGCGACAGGACTCTTCCTATGGCTACACCTTC.

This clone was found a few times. CDR3 in DNA: TGTGCCAGCATTAAGGGCGGAACTGAAGCTTTCTTT. It yields the protein CASIKGGTEAFF. This rearrangement joins TRBV28 to TRBJ1-1, with no clear D. Germline V gene data show CDR1 as MDHEN and CDR2 as SYDVKM. V was trimmed by 7 bases and J by 5 bases, leaving 11 bases between them. CDR3 size: 12 residues. The full variable domain, with the rest looked up from reference TRBV28 and TRBJ1-1, is DVKVTQSSRYLVKRTGEKVFLECVQDMDHENMFWYRQDPGLGLRLIYFSYDVKMKEKGDIPEGYSVSREKKERFSLILESASTNQTSMYLCASIKGGTEAFFGQGTRLTVV.

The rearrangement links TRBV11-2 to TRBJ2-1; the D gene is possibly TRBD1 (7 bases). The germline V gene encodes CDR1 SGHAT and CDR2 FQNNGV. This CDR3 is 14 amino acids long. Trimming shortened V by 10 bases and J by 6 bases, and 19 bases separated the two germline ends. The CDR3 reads CATTEGGTVNEQFF. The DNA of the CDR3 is TGTGCCACCACGGAAGGGGGGACAGTCAATGAGCAGTTCTTC.

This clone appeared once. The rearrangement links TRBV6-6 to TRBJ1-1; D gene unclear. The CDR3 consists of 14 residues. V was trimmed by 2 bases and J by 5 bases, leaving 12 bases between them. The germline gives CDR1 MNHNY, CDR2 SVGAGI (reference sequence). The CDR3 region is CASSYERVGTEAFF. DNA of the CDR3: TGTGCCAGCAGTTACGAGAGGGTGGGTACTGAAGCTTTCTTT.

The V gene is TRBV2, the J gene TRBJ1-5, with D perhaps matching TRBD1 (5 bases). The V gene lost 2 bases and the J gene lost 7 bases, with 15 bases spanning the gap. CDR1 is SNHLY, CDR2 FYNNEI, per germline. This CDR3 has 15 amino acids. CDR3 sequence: CASSERGLAGQPQHF. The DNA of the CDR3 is TGTGCCAGCAGTGAAAGGGGTCTGGCGGGACAGCCCCAGCATTTT.

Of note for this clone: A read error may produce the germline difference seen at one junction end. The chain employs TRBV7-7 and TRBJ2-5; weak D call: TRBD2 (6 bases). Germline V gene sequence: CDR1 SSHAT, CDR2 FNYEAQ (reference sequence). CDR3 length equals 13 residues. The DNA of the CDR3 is TGTGCTAGCAGCACTGGGGGGTCAGAGACCCAGTACTTC. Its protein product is CASSTGGSETQYF.

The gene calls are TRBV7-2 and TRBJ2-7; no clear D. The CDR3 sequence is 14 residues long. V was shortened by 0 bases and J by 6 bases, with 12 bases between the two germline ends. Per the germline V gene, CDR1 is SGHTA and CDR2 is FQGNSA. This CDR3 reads CASSLAGPWSEQYF. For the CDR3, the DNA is TGTGCCAGCAGCTTAGCAGGCCCGTGGAGCGAGCAGTACTTC.

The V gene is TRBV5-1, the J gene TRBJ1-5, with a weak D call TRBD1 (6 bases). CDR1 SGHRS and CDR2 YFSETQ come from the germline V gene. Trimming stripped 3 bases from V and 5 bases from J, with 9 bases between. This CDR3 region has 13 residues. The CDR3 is CASSSGVDQPQHF. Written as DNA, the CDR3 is TGCGCCAGCAGCTCAGGGGTGGATCAGCCCCAGCATTTT.

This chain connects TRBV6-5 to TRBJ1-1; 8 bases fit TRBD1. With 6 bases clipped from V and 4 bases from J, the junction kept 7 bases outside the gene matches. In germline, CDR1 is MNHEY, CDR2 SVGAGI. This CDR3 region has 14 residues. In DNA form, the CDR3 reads TGTGCCAGCAGAAACCACGACAGGGGCACTGAAGCTTTCTTT. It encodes CASRNHDRGTEAFF.

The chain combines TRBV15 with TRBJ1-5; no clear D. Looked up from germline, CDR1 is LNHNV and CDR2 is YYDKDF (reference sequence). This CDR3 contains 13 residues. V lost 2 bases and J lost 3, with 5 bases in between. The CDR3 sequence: CATSRSLNQPQHF. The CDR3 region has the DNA TGTGCCACCAGCAGAAGTCTCAATCAGCCCCAGCATTTT.

CDR3 protein: CASSRRNQPQHF. CDR3 coding DNA: TGTGCCAGCAGCCGACGGAATCAGCCCCAGCATTTT. The chain combines TRBV6-6 with TRBJ1-5; no firm D call. V lost 6 bases and J 4 bases, leaving 7 bases between the germline ends. The germline V gene has CDR1 MNHNY and CDR2 SVGAGI (reference sequence). The CDR3 has 12 amino acids.

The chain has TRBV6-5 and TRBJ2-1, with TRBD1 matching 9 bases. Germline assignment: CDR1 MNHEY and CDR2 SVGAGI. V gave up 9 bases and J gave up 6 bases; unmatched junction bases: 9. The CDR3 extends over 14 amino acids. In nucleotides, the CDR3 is TGTGCCAGTACTCCGGGACAGGGTGGCAATGAGCAGTTCTTC. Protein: CASTPGQGGNEQFF.

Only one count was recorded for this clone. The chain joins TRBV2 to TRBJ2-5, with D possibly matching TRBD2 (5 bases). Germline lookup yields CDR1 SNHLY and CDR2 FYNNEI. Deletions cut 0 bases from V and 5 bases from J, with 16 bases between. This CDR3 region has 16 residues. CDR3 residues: CASSEALQASWETQYF. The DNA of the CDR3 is TGTGCCAGCAGTGAAGCGCTTCAGGCTAGCTGGGAGACCCAGTACTTC.

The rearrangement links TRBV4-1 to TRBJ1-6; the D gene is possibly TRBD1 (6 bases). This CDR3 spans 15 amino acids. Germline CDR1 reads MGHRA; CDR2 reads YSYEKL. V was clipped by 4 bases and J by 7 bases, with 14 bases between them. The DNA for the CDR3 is TGCGCCAGCAGCCGGCAGCTGGGGGCCAATTCACCCCTCCACTTT. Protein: CASSRQLGANSPLHF.

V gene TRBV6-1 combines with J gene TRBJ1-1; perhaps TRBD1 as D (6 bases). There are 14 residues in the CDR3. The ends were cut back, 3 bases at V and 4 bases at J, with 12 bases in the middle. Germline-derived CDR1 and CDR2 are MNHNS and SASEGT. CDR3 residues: CASSDRGAGTEAFF. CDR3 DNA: TGTGCCAGCAGTGACCGGGGGGCCGGCACTGAAGCTTTCTTT.

The CDR3 sequence is CASSLGRGEAFF. CDR3 bases: TGTGCCAGCAGCTTAGGTCGGGGTGAAGCTTTCTTT. This chain links TRBV7-9 with TRBJ1-1; D is undetermined. Germline lookup yields CDR1 SEHNR and CDR2 FQNEAQ (reference sequence). The V end lost 1 base, the J end lost 7 bases, and 7 bases lay between the germline ends. The CDR3 is 12 residues long. Complete variable domain (other parts from reference TRBV7-9 and TRBJ1-1): DTGVSQNPRHKITKRGQNVTFRCDPISEHNRLYWYRQTLGQGPEFLTYFQNEAQLEKSRLLSDRFSAERPKGSFSTLEIQRTEQGDSAMYLCASSLGRGEAFFGQGTRLTVV.

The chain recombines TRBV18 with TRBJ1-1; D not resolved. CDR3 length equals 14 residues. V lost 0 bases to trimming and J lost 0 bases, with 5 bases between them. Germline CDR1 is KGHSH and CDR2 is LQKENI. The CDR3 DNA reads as TGTGCCAGCTCACCACCGAACATGAACACTGAAGCTTTCTTT. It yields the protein CASSPPNMNTEAFF.

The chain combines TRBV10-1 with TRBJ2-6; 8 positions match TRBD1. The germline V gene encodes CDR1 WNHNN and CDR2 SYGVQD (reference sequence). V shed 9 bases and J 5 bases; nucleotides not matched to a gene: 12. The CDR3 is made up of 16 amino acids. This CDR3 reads CARRDRPPLWANVLTF. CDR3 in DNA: TGCGCCAGGAGGGACAGGCCACCTCTCTGGGCCAACGTCCTGACTTTC.

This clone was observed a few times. The CDR3 is CASSLVPDGVYEQYF. CDR3 sequence (DNA): TGTGCCAGCAGCTTAGTGCCAGATGGGGTCTACGAGCAGTACTTC. This chain connects TRBV7-2 to TRBJ2-7; D remains unclear. V lost 1 base and J 3 bases, leaving 13 bases between the germline ends. CDR1 SGHTA and CDR2 FQGNSA come from the germline V gene. The CDR3 consists of 15 residues.

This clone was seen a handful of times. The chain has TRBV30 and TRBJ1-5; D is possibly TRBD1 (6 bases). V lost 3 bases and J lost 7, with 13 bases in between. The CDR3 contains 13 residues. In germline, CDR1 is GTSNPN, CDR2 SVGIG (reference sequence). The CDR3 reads CAWSAGEGQPQHF. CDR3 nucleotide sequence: TGTGCCTGGAGCGCAGGGGAAGGACAGCCCCAGCATTTT.

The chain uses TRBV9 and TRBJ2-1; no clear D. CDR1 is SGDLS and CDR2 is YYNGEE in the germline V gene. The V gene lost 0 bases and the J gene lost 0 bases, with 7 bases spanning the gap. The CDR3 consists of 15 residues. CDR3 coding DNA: TGTGCCAGCAGCGTAGGCACTTCCTCCTACAATGAGCAGTTCTTC. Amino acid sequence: CASSVGTSSYNEQFF.

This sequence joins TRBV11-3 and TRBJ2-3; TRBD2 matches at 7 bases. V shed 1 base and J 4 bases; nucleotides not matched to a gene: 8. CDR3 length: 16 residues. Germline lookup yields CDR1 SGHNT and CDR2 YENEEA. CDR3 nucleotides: TGTGCCAGCAGCTTAGGTCATCGGGAGGATCCAGATACGCAGTATTTT. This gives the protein CASSLGHREDPDTQYF.

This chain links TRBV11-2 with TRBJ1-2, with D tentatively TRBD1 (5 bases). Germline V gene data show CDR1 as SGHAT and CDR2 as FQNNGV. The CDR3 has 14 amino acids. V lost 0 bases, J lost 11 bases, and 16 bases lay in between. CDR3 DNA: TGTGCCAGCAGCTTAGAGCGGGGGTCGCCCCTATACACCTTC. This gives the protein CASSLERGSPLYTF.

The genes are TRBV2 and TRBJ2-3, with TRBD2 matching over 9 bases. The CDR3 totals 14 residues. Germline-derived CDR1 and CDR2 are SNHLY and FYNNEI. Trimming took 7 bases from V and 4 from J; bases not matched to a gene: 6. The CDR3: CASKKREDADTQYF. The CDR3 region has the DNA TGTGCCAGCAAAAAGCGGGAGGATGCAGATACGCAGTATTTT.

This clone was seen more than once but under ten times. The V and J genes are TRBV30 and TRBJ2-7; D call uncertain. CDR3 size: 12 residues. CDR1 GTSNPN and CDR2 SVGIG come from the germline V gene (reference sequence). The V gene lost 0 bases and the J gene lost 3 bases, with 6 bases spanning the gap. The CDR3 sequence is CAWSVVVYEQYF. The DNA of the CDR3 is TGTGCCTGGAGTGTCGTCGTCTACGAGCAGTACTTC.

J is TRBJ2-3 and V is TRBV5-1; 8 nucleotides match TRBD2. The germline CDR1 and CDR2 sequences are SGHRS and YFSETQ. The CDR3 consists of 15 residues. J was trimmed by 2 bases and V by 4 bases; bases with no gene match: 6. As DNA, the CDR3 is TGCGCCAGCAGCCCGGTAGCGGGAACCACAGATACGCAGTATTTT. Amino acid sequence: CASSPVAGTTDTQYF.

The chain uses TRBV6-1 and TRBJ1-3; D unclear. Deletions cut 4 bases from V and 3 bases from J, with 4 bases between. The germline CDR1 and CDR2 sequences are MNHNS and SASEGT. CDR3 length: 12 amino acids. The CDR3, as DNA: TGTGCCAGCAGTGCCCTTGGAAACACCATATATTTT. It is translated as CASSALGNTIYF.

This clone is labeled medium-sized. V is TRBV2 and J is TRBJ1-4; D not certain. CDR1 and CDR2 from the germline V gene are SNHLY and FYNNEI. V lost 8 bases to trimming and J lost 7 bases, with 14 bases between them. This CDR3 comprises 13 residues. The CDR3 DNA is TGTGCCAGCGTCCGGGAGCCGAGTGAAAAACTGTTTTTT. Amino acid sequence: CASVREPSEKLFF.

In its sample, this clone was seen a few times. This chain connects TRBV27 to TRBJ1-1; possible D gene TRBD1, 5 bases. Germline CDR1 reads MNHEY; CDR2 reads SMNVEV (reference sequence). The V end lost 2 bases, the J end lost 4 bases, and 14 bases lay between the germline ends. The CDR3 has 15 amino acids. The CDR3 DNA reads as TGTGCCAGCAGTTTAAGCAGGGCCCAATTCACTGAAGCTTTCTTT. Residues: CASSLSRAQFTEAFF.